The 11 T cell receptor beta chains below all came from one sample that was sequenced in a study of naive and memory T cell subsets. Regarding the study as a whole: Especially in CD8 cells, naive repertoires contained a few larger clonotypes, possibly CD45RA-re-expressing memory cells.

The beta constant-region primer was an equimolar mix of two oligonucleotides covering TRBC1 and TRBC2. Ligated cDNA was amplified by four rounds of PCR with nested alpha and beta constant-region primers and SP2. TCRdb analysed the UMI-ligation and nested PCR reads with MiXCR anew, one entry per CDR3 protein. The sample lists approximately 140,000 distinct CDR3 sequences, approximately 21% occurring once. No antigens are known for them. The specimen was naive CD8+ T cells from blood. These receptors originate from a human donor in good health.

The V and J genes are TRBV7-8 and TRBJ2-1; 7 bases fit TRBD2. The CDR3 loop spans 19 amino acids. Germline CDR1 is SGHVS and CDR2 is FQNEAQ. V lost 0 bases and J lost 2; bases outside the gene matches: 13. CDR3 loop: CASSLAWGQLATTYNEQFF. The DNA for the CDR3 is TGTGCCAGCAGCTTAGCGTGGGGCCAACTAGCGACTACCTACAATGAGCAGTTCTTC.

J is TRBJ2-1 and V is TRBV6-1, with 11 bases fitting TRBD2. This CDR3 contains 15 residues. Germline assignment: CDR1 MNHNS and CDR2 SASEGT. Trimming at V came to 2 bases and at J to 4 bases, leaving 1 base not matched to a gene. The CDR3 coding sequence is TGTGCCAGCAGTGAAACTAGCGGGGGTTACAATGAGCAGTTCTTC. It codes for CASSETSGGYNEQFF.

The table lists this clonotype with a few counts. V and J are TRBV5-1 and TRBJ2-3, with TRBD2 matching over 8 bases. The CDR3 covers 16 residues. Germline CDR1 SGHRS, CDR2 YFSETQ. The ends lost 3 bases at V and 1 base at J; junction bases unmatched: 7. DNA for the CDR3: TGCGCCAGCAGCTATAGCGGGACCTACGGCACAGATACGCAGTATTTT. Its translation is CASSYSGTYGTDTQYF.

This clonotype was found a few times. V is TRBV10-3 and J is TRBJ2-3, with 11 bases matching TRBD2. The CDR3 is made up of 18 amino acids. Germline V gene data show CDR1 as ENHRY and CDR2 as SYGVKD. Unmatched junction bases numbered 13, after V lost 8 bases and J lost 0 bases. CDR3 loop: CAIGDRELAGESTDTQYF. The CDR3 DNA follows: TGTGCCATCGGGGACAGGGAACTAGCGGGAGAGAGCACAGATACGCAGTATTTT.

CDR3 loop: CASSSSGSGMSSYNEQFF. CDR3 sequence (DNA): TGCGCCAGCTCCTCTAGCGGGAGTGGGATGAGCTCCTACAATGAGCAGTTCTTC. The rearrangement links TRBV4-1 to TRBJ2-1, with TRBD2 matching over 10 bases. The CDR3 length is 18 residues. The V segment lost 8 bases and the J segment 0 bases; nucleotides outside the gene matches: 13. Germline CDR1 and CDR2: MGHRA and YSYEKL.

This rearrangement joins TRBV7-9 to TRBJ2-7, with a tentative D call TRBD2 (6 bases). Germline-derived CDR1 and CDR2 are SEHNR and FQNEAQ (reference sequence). This CDR3 region has 16 residues. V lost 5 bases and J lost 2, with 19 bases in between. In DNA, the CDR3 is TGTGCCAGCAGCCCTAAAGTGCAGGGAGGTCCCTACGAGCAGTACTTC. Translation: CASSPKVQGGPYEQYF.

The chain carries TRBV27 and TRBJ2-7; tentatively, D is TRBD1 or TRBD2 (5 bases each). This CDR3 is built from 14 residues. Germline CDR1 is MNHEY and CDR2 is SMNVEV (reference sequence). V was pared by 8 bases and J by 2 bases, with 16 bases between. CDR3 sequence (DNA): TGTGCCAGCTCACCCGGGACCTTGCCCTACGAGCAGTACTTC. This sequence encodes CASSPGTLPYEQYF.

A few counts support this clonotype. The V call is TRBV29-1, the J call TRBJ2-1; TRBD2 matches 8 bases. The CDR3 totals 16 residues. Germline V gene sequence: CDR1 SQVTM, CDR2 ANQGSEA. The ends lost 0 bases at V and 3 bases at J; junction bases unmatched: 7. The CDR3 sequence is CSVEDPREVYYNEQFF. As DNA, the CDR3 is TGCAGCGTTGAAGACCCGCGGGAGGTGTACTACAATGAGCAGTTCTTC.

This sequence joins TRBV29-1 and TRBJ2-1; D unclear. CDR1 and CDR2 from the germline V gene are SQVTM and ANQGSEA. The germline V and J ends were trimmed by 1 base and 5 bases, with 15 bases remaining between them. The length of the CDR3 is 15 residues. The CDR3 protein is CSVEGWLEGNNEQFF. The CDR3 DNA reads as TGCAGCGTTGAAGGATGGCTGGAAGGGAACAATGAGCAGTTCTTC.

The table lists this clonotype with a few counts. The chain links TRBV4-1 to TRBJ2-7; D is unresolved. Germline assignment: CDR1 MGHRA and CDR2 YSYEKL. V was cut by 3 bases and J by 0 bases, with 18 bases left in between. The CDR3 has 17 residues. In DNA form, the CDR3 reads TGCGCCAGCAGCCACCTCTCAGGTGGAGACTTCTCCTACGAGCAGTACTTC. This translates into CASSHLSGGDFSYEQYF.

This clonotype was seen only a few times. The chain uses TRBV9 and TRBJ2-1; 8 bases are shared with TRBD1. J lost 4 bases, V lost 6 bases, and 15 bases had no gene match. Germline values: CDR1 SGDLS, CDR2 YYNGEE. The CDR3 is 17 residues long. The CDR3 region has the DNA TGTGCCAGCACCAAAGGGGATGAGACAGGGGTGTACAATGAGCAGTTCTTC. It specifies CASTKGDETGVYNEQFF.